This TCR beta chain comes out of a study of T cell repertoires in cytomegalovirus infection. This clonotype was counted only a few times. Antigen specificity is unknown. Germline values: CDR1 SGHVT, CDR2 SQSDAQ. With 1 base clipped from V and 8 bases from J, the junction kept 22 bases outside the gene matches. The CDR3 totals 19 residues. Using its own MiXCR run on the reads, TCRdb lists one record per CDR3 protein. This sample carries about 470,000 distinct CDR3 sequences, about 42% of them seen once, and the ten largest clones take around 45%. General study points: CMV-specific HLA-C-restricted TCR beta clonotypes dominated the ex vivo response. The cumulative frequency of public TCR beta families identified carriers of CMV plus the relevant HLA.

V usage is TRBV7-4 and J usage is TRBJ1-2, with 7 bases that match TRBD1. This material consisted of cultured PBMCs, taken from culture after CMV antigen stimulation. This sequence originates from a human donor in good health (CMV status not recorded). Some clones in this sample may be carry-over from other donors' samples. The CDR3 loop is CASSLGSTGSPALLGGYTF. CDR3 coding DNA: TGTGCCAGCAGCTTAGGGTCGACAGGGTCCCCTGCGCTTCTTGGGGGCTACACCTTC.